One and the same sample provided the 21 T cell receptor beta chains below, sequenced in a study of control samples from healthy donors and cancer patients. Repertoires were generated with immunoSEQ multiplex PCR, while TCRdb's copy carries only in-frame clones and drops some. The sample has 140,000 to 150,000 clones; roughly 89% are singletons. The specimen was blood. Receptor source: a man between 25 and 39 years old in good health.

The V and J genes are TRBV5-4 and TRBJ2-3; the match to TRBD2 covers 8 bases. The CDR3 sequence is 17 residues long. The germline gives CDR1 SGHNT, CDR2 YYREEE (reference sequence). The ends lost 0 bases at V and 0 bases at J; junction bases unmatched: 6. CDR3 residues: CASSLVASGLSTDTQYF. The DNA for the CDR3 is TGTGCCAGCAGCTTGGTGGCTAGCGGGCTGAGCACAGATACGCAGTATTTT.

This chain joins TRBV27 and TRBJ2-7, with a tentative D call TRBD2 (6 bases). CDR1 and CDR2 from the germline V gene are MNHEY and SMNVEV (reference sequence). CDR3 length equals 14 residues. The germline V and J ends were trimmed by 0 bases and 1 base, with 7 bases remaining between them. CDR3 protein: CASSLSGGSYEQYF. The CDR3 DNA reads TGTGCCAGCAGTTTATCTGGGGGGTCCTACGAGCAGTACTTC.

The rearrangement uses TRBV19 and TRBJ2-3; 7 bases agree with TRBD2. Germline CDR1 reads LNHDA; CDR2 reads SQIVND (reference sequence). The CDR3 spans 14 residues. V lost 3 bases and J lost 3; bases outside the gene matches: 3. The CDR3 DNA reads TGTGCCAGTAGTATTGCTAGCGGAACAGATACGCAGTATTTT. Its translation is CASSIASGTDTQYF.

The J gene is TRBJ2-2, the V gene TRBV24-1; D remains unclear. The CDR3 covers 14 residues. V was shortened by 6 bases and J by 2 bases, with 9 bases between the two germline ends. CDR1 and CDR2 (germline): KGHDR, SFDVKD. CDR3 DNA sequence: TGTGCCACCAGTATTTCTCTTAACACCGGGGAGCTGTTTTTT. Translated: CATSISLNTGELFF.

This chain links TRBV7-9 with TRBJ2-7, with D perhaps matching TRBD2 (7 bases). The ends were cut back, 7 bases at V and 7 bases at J, with 17 bases in the middle. Germline V gene sequence: CDR1 SEHNR, CDR2 FQNEAQ (reference sequence). The CDR3 is made up of 13 amino acids. The CDR3 DNA is TGTGCCAGCACAAGCTCGGGGGGCTGGGAGCAGTACTTC. It specifies CASTSSGGWEQYF.

This sequence joins TRBV27 and TRBJ2-2, with 7 bases matching TRBD2. The CDR3 loop spans 14 amino acids. Per the germline V gene, CDR1 is MNHEY and CDR2 is SMNVEV (reference sequence). V trimming: 7 bases; J trimming: 4 bases; junction bases outside the gene matches: 6. DNA of the CDR3: TGTGCCAGCACCGTACTAGCGAGCACCGGGGAGCTGTTTTTT. Translated, it gives CASTVLASTGELFF.

This chain connects TRBV24-1 to TRBJ1-3; D gene uncertain. CDR1 and CDR2 from the germline V gene are KGHDR and SFDVKD. The V end lost 6 bases, the J end lost 1 base, and 15 bases lay between the germline ends. The CDR3 spans 16 residues. The CDR3 DNA is TGTGCCACCAGTAACCCAACTGCAGAGTCTGGAAACACCATATATTTT. It codes for CATSNPTAESGNTIYF.

This chain joins TRBV27 and TRBJ1-1, with D possibly matching TRBD1 (5 bases). Trimming took 4 bases from V and 1 from J, leaving 10 bases between them. There are 14 residues in the CDR3. The V gene's germline CDR1 is MNHEY and CDR2 SMNVEV (reference sequence). Here the CDR3 reads CASSYGTPNTEAFF. The CDR3 region has the DNA TGTGCCAGCAGTTACGGGACTCCGAACACTGAAGCTTTCTTT.

Here the CDR3 reads CASSVDGGMGTEAFF. The CDR3 nucleotides read TGTGCCAGCAGCGTAGATGGGGGAATGGGTACTGAAGCTTTCTTT. V and J are TRBV9 and TRBJ1-1, with a tentative D call TRBD1 (5 bases). The length of the CDR3 is 15 residues. Per the germline V gene, CDR1 is SGDLS and CDR2 is YYNGEE. Trimming stripped 0 bases from V and 5 bases from J, with 14 bases between.

The chain recombines TRBV5-1 with TRBJ2-1; TRBD1 might be the D (5 bases). V was shortened by 5 bases and J by 1 base, with 13 bases between the two germline ends. CDR3 size: 15 residues. Per the germline V gene, CDR1 is SGHRS and CDR2 is YFSETQ. The CDR3 protein is CASRSGQGSYNEQFF. The CDR3 DNA is TGCGCCAGCAGATCTGGGCAGGGTTCCTACAATGAGCAGTTCTTC.

This rearrangement joins TRBV25-1 to TRBJ1-3; D remains ambiguous. V lost 8 bases and J lost 4, with 6 bases in between. This CDR3 is built from 11 residues. Per germline, CDR1 MGHDK and CDR2 SYGVNS. DNA of the CDR3: TGTGCCAGCGGCCCCGGAAACACCATATATTTT. It specifies CASGPGNTIYF.

J is TRBJ1-3 and V is TRBV5-4; 9 positions agree with TRBD1. The CDR3 covers 16 residues. Germline CDR1 reads SGHNT; CDR2 reads YYREEE (reference sequence). The trim removed 4 bases at V and 0 bases at J, leaving 5 bases unmatched. CDR3 coding DNA: TGTGCCAGCAGCGTAGGACAGGGGAGCTCTGGAAACACCATATATTTT. Amino acids: CASSVGQGSSGNTIYF. The whole variable domain, filled in from reference TRBV5-4 and TRBJ1-3, reads ETGVTQSPTHLIKTRGQQVTLRCSSQSGHNTVSWYQQALGQGPQFIFQYYREEENGRGNFPPRFSGLQFPNYSSELNVNALELDDSALYLCASSVGQGSSGNTIYFGEGSWLTVV.

V is TRBV6-5 and J is TRBJ1-2; the match to TRBD1 covers 9 bases. In germline, CDR1 is MNHEY, CDR2 SVGAGI. The length of the CDR3 is 13 residues. V lost 5 bases and J lost 7; bases outside the gene matches: 5. CDR3 sequence (DNA): TGTGCCAGCAGTAAAACAGGGGGCTTTGGCTACACCTTC. It encodes CASSKTGGFGYTF.

V and J are TRBV24-1 and TRBJ2-1; 10 bases align to TRBD2. With 12 bases clipped from V and 5 bases from J, the junction kept 18 bases outside the gene matches. CDR3 length: 17 amino acids. CDR1 and CDR2 (germline): KGHDR, SFDVKD. Written as DNA, the CDR3 is TGTGCCCCTGCCCTCGCTCTAGCGGGAGAGCTAGACAATGAGCAGTTCTTC. It encodes CAPALALAGELDNEQFF.

V usage is TRBV30 and J usage is TRBJ1-1; the D is unclear. CDR1 is GTSNPN and CDR2 is SVGIG in the germline V gene (reference sequence). The CDR3 extends over 11 amino acids. The V and J ends lost 0 bases and 7 bases respectively, with 6 bases between them. CDR3 region: CAWSVINEAFF. The CDR3 nucleotides read TGTGCCTGGAGTGTAATTAATGAAGCTTTCTTT.

The chain couples TRBV7-2 to TRBJ2-5, with D possibly TRBD1 on 7 matching bases. This CDR3 has 14 residues. Germline V gene data show CDR1 as SGHTA and CDR2 as FQGNSA. The V and J ends lost 1 base and 5 bases respectively, with 11 bases between them. The CDR3 reads CASSLDGGGETQYF. The CDR3 region has the DNA TGTGCCAGCAGCTTAGATGGAGGGGGCGAGACCCAGTACTTC.

The V call is TRBV7-9, the J call TRBJ1-6; D perhaps matches TRBD1 (5 bases). The CDR3 loop spans 17 amino acids. Trimming left V 5 bases short and J 3 bases short, with 17 bases between. The germline V gene encodes CDR1 SEHNR and CDR2 FQNEAQ (reference sequence). As DNA, the CDR3 is TGTGCCAGCAGCCCCTCCGGGGGAGGGGACTATAATTCACCCCTCCACTTT. Its translation: CASSPSGGGDYNSPLHF.

The chain uses TRBV18 and TRBJ1-5; D gene uncertain. Trimming left V 3 bases short and J 0 bases short, with 6 bases between. The CDR3 loop spans 14 amino acids. Per germline, CDR1 KGHSH and CDR2 LQKENI. The CDR3 sequence is CASSPTYSNQPQHF. The CDR3 DNA reads TGTGCCAGCTCACCTACATATAGCAATCAGCCCCAGCATTTT.

The chain links TRBV6-5 to TRBJ2-5; possibly TRBD2 for D (6 bases). Germline CDR1 is MNHEY and CDR2 is SVGAGI. CDR3 length: 13 amino acids. Trimming pared 6 bases from V and 4 bases from J, leaving 12 bases between. This CDR3 is CASSPRAGETQYF. In nucleotides, the CDR3 is TGTGCCAGCAGCCCACGAGCGGGAGAGACCCAGTACTTC.

The CDR3 loop is CASSFADNTEAFF. The CDR3 DNA reads TGTGCCAGCAGCTTCGCAGATAACACTGAAGCTTTCTTT. The V gene is TRBV7-6, the J gene TRBJ1-1; no definite D call. This CDR3 contains 13 residues. V lost 3 bases and J 2 bases, leaving 7 bases between the germline ends. From germline, CDR1 is SGHVS and CDR2 FNYEAQ. The full variable domain, completed using reference TRBV7-6 and TRBJ1-1, is GAGVSQSPRYKVTKRGQDVALRCDPISGHVSLYWYRQALGQGPEFLTYFNYEAQQDKSGLPNDRFSAERPEGSISTLTIQRTEQRDSAMYRCASSFADNTEAFFGQGTRLTVV.

V is TRBV7-3 and J is TRBJ2-7, with unresolved D. The CDR3 extends over 13 amino acids. Trimming took 2 bases from V and 2 from J, leaving 7 bases between them. CDR1 SGHTA and CDR2 FQGTGA come from the germline V gene. CDR3 amino acids: CASSLESTYEQYF. For the CDR3, the DNA is TGTGCCAGCAGCTTAGAGAGCACCTACGAGCAGTACTTC.